The next 28 T cell receptor beta chains were all read from a single sample in a study of blood T cells in healthy people across ages. A sample-barcoded 5' primer and a J-beta primer mix were used in a second PCR of about 7 to 11 cycles. Each CDR3 protein is one row after TCRdb ran MiXCR on the 5' RACE reads. The sample has about 780,000 distinct CDR3 sequences, around 50% seen once; the top ten hold roughly 18%. Source material: blood. All receptors derive from a man older than 75 in good health.

In this sample, this clonotype turned up a few times. The gene calls are TRBV20-1 and TRBJ2-7; D ambiguous. CDR1 and CDR2 (germline): DFQATT, SNEGSKA (reference sequence). With 4 bases removed from V and 2 bases from J, the gap between germline ends came to 6 bases. The CDR3 has 11 amino acids. In DNA form, the CDR3 reads TGCAGTGCTAATGCCCCCTACGAGCAGTACTTC. This encodes CSANAPYEQYF.

The rearrangement joins TRBV28 to TRBJ1-5, with D perhaps TRBD1 (6 bases). CDR1 is MDHEN, CDR2 SYDVKM, per germline. Trimming stripped 5 bases from V and 7 bases from J, with 18 bases between. This CDR3 has 15 amino acids. CDR3 amino acids: CASSGPRGAGQPQHF. DNA for the CDR3: TGTGCCAGCAGTGGACCTAGGGGGGCAGGACAGCCCCAGCATTTT.

The chain uses TRBV7-9 and TRBJ1-2; D not resolved. Trimming left V 5 bases short and J 5 bases short, with 15 bases between. The length of the CDR3 is 14 residues. CDR1 and CDR2 (germline): SEHNR, FQNEAQ (reference sequence). DNA of the CDR3: TGTGCCAGCAGCCGTAGCTTGGAGGCTTATGGCTACACCTTC. Protein product: CASSRSLEAYGYTF.

This clonotype was detected ten times or more. The chain recombines TRBV5-1 with TRBJ2-1; TRBD2 is a possible D gene (6 bases). Germline CDR1 is SGHRS and CDR2 is YFSETQ. The CDR3 covers 20 residues. The V and J ends lost 4 bases and 0 bases respectively, with 26 bases between them. The CDR3 loop reads CASSPAGTPSVTSSYNEQFF. The DNA of the CDR3 is TGCGCCAGCAGCCCGGCCGGGACTCCCAGTGTGACCAGCTCCTACAATGAGCAGTTCTTC.

In this sample, this clonotype turned up many times. The CDR3 sequence: CASSLVYEQFF. As DNA, the CDR3 is TGTGCCAGCAGCTTGGTCTATGAGCAGTTCTTC. This chain links TRBV7-2 with TRBJ2-1; D remains ambiguous. Germline loops: CDR1 SGHTA, CDR2 FQGNSA. With 3 bases removed from V and 8 bases from J, the gap between germline ends came to 5 bases. The CDR3 totals 11 residues.

This clonotype was observed a few times. The genes are TRBV7-9 and TRBJ2-5; 7 bases fit TRBD1. Germline CDR1 reads SEHNR; CDR2 reads FQNEAQ (reference sequence). The V segment lost 0 bases and the J segment 4 bases; nucleotides outside the gene matches: 2. The CDR3 is made up of 14 amino acids. CDR3 region: CASSLATGAETQYF. The CDR3 DNA reads as TGTGCCAGCAGCTTAGCAACAGGGGCAGAGACCCAGTACTTC.

The CDR3: CASSYGSGSINEQFF. CDR3 DNA: TGTGCCAGCAGTTACGGTAGCGGGAGTATAAATGAGCAGTTCTTC. The chain joins TRBV6-2 or TRBV6-3 to TRBJ2-1; 9 bases line up with TRBD2. Germline V gene lookup returns CDR1 MNHEY and CDR2 SVGEGT. Trimming took 2 bases from V and 7 from J; bases not matched to a gene: 6. This CDR3 contains 15 residues.

This chain connects TRBV7-2 to TRBJ2-5, with TRBD2 matching over 7 bases. The CDR3 has 17 residues. The germline V gene has CDR1 SGHTA and CDR2 FQGNSA. J was trimmed by 1 base and V by 1 base; bases with no gene match: 9. In DNA form, the CDR3 reads TGTGCCAGCAGCTTAGTATTCGGGAGGTGGGTCCAAGAGACCCAGTACTTC. This codes for CASSLVFGRWVQETQYF.

Notes on this clonotype: This sequence may be a read error, since a much larger clone differs from it by one base. The J gene is TRBJ2-7, the V gene TRBV18; unclear D gene. Gene TRBJ2-5 matches the end of the DNA better, so the J call may be wrong. The CDR3 has 16 amino acids. Germline lookup yields CDR1 KGHSH and CDR2 LQKENI. CDR3 DNA: TGTGCCAGCTCACCACCGGGTGGCCTCGTACGAGAGACCCAGTACTTC. Encoded protein: CASSPPGGLVRETQYF.

This clonotype was recorded a few times. The rearrangement uses TRBV20-1 and TRBJ2-3; 7 nucleotides align to TRBD2. The CDR3 is made up of 16 amino acids. Germline values: CDR1 DFQATT, CDR2 SNEGSKA (reference sequence). V was pared by 6 bases and J by 1 base, with 13 bases of the junction left unmatched. Here the CDR3 DNA reads TGCAGTGCGACCGATCGGTTAGCGGGCGGCACAGATACGCAGTATTTT. Translating gives CSATDRLAGGTDTQYF.

This rearrangement joins TRBV11-3 to TRBJ2-2; 13 bases are shared with TRBD2. After removal of 4 bases from V and 6 bases from J, the junction contained 2 bases not matched to a gene. CDR3 length equals 15 residues. CDR1 and CDR2 (germline): SGHNT, YENEEA. CDR3 protein: CASSSLAGGAGELFF. The CDR3 DNA reads TGTGCCAGCAGCTCACTAGCGGGAGGGGCCGGGGAGCTGTTTTTT. The full variable domain, rest sourced from reference TRBV11-3 and TRBJ2-2, is EAGVVQSPRYKIIEKKQPVAFWCNPISGHNTLYWYLQNLGQGPELLIRYENEEAVDDSQLPKDRFSAERLKGVDSTLKIQPAELGDSAVYLCASSSLAGGAGELFFGEGSRLTVL.

V and J are TRBV29-1 and TRBJ2-4, with D perhaps matching TRBD2 (5 bases). The germline V and J ends were trimmed by 4 bases and 7 bases, with 8 bases remaining between them. The CDR3 length is 11 residues. Germline V CDR1 and CDR2: SQVTM, ANQGSEA. The CDR3 region is CSVVEGNIQYF. CDR3 coding DNA: TGCAGCGTTGTTGAGGGTAACATTCAGTACTTC.

The V gene is TRBV15, the J gene TRBJ2-1; the D gene is possibly TRBD2 (5 bases). The CDR3 is 16 amino acids. Germline CDR1 LNHNV, CDR2 YYDKDF (reference sequence). The V end was cut by 0 bases, the J end by 0 bases, with 9 bases between. The CDR3 coding sequence is TGTGCCACCAGCAGAGATAGGGAGAGCTCCTACAATGAGCAGTTCTTC. It is translated as CATSRDRESSYNEQFF.

The chain joins TRBV3-1 to TRBJ1-1; D uncertain. The CDR3 is 14 amino acids. Germline CDR1 and CDR2: LGHDT and YNNKEL (reference sequence). The V end lost 3 bases, the J end lost 1 base, and 9 bases lay between the germline ends. The CDR3 DNA sequence: TGTGCCAGCAGCCAGATGTCTGGGAACACTGAAGCTTTCTTT. Translated: CASSQMSGNTEAFF.

The chain uses TRBV6-2 or TRBV6-3 and TRBJ2-7; D not certain. The length of the CDR3 is 15 residues. The V and J ends lost 0 bases and 0 bases respectively, with 9 bases between them. Germline V gives CDR1 MNHEY, CDR2 SVGEGT. For the CDR3, the DNA is TGTGCCAGCAGTTACTCAGGTTGGAGCTCCTACGAGCAGTACTTC. Its translation is CASSYSGWSSYEQYF.

The V and J genes are TRBV11-3 and TRBJ2-3; D might be TRBD2 (5 bases). Germline CDR1 SGHNT, CDR2 YENEEA. The CDR3 covers 14 residues. Trimming cost V 6 bases and J 6 bases, with 16 bases left between them. Written as DNA, the CDR3 is TGTGCCAGCAGACGTGATCCCCGAGGGGATACGCAGTATTTT. The encoded protein is CASRRDPRGDTQYF.

This clonotype has at least ten counts. The J gene is TRBJ2-7, the V gene TRBV28, with D perhaps given as TRBD1 or TRBD2 (6 bases each). Germline CDR1 MDHEN, CDR2 SYDVKM. The CDR3 is made up of 16 amino acids. Trimming left V 8 bases short and J 1 base short, with 21 bases between. CDR3 in DNA: TGTGCCAGCCAACGTCTTCCGGGGGCCACTTCCTACGAGCAGTACTTC. Amino acids: CASQRLPGATSYEQYF.

This CDR3 reads CASGALLDEKLFF. As DNA, the CDR3 is TGTGCCAGCGGTGCGTTACTCGATGAAAAACTGTTTTTT. This chain joins TRBV12-3 or TRBV12-4 and TRBJ1-4; D gene unclear. V was trimmed by 8 bases and J by 6 bases, leaving 13 bases between them. The CDR3 sequence is 13 residues long.

The genes are TRBV7-8 and TRBJ2-1; perhaps TRBD2 as D (5 bases). Germline V CDR1 and CDR2: SGHVS, FQNEAQ. CDR3 length: 13 residues. V lost 4 bases, J lost 6 bases, and 10 bases lay in between. The CDR3 region is CASSSLEGNEQFF. DNA for the CDR3: TGTGCCAGCAGCTCGCTAGAGGGCAATGAGCAGTTCTTC.

The chain joins TRBV15 to TRBJ2-1, with D possibly matching TRBD2 (5 bases). Germline V gene data show CDR1 as LNHNV and CDR2 as YYDKDF (reference sequence). Trimming pared 3 bases from V and 2 bases from J, leaving 11 bases between. CDR3 length: 15 amino acids. CDR3 bases: TGTGCCACCAGCAGGGACTCCATGACCTACAATGAGCAGTTCTTC. As protein: CATSRDSMTYNEQFF.

The CDR3 bases are TGCAGCGTTGAAGTAACTGGGGCCGGAGGCTACACCTTC. Residues: CSVEVTGAGGYTF. V gene TRBV29-1 combines with J gene TRBJ1-2; D may be TRBD1 (5 bases). This CDR3 region has 13 residues. Trimming pared 1 base from V and 8 bases from J, leaving 14 bases between. Germline CDR1 is SQVTM and CDR2 is ANQGSEA. Supplemented by reference TRBV29-1 and TRBJ1-2, the full variable domain reads SAVISQKPSRDICQRGTSLTIQCQVDSQVTMMFWYRQQPGQSLTLIATANQGSEATYESGFVIDKFPISRPNLTFSTLTVSNMSPEDSSIYLCSVEVTGAGGYTFGSGTRLTVV.

Note on this clonotype: This may stem from a read error, because a much larger clone lies one nucleotide away. The chain uses TRBV29-1 and TRBJ2-1; 7 bases align to TRBD2. Germline V gene lookup returns CDR1 SQVTM and CDR2 ANQGSEA. This CDR3 region has 12 residues. The V and J ends lost 4 bases and 6 bases, in that order; junction bases with no gene match: 3. In DNA form, the CDR3 reads TGCAGCGTTGCCGGGGAGGGCAATGAGCAGTTCTTC. This gives the protein CSVAGEGNEQFF.

The chain is built from TRBV7-2 and TRBJ2-5; 11 bases match TRBD2. Judging by the DNA end, TRBJ2-7 fits better; the J call may be wrong. This CDR3 comprises 14 residues. The germline V gene encodes CDR1 SGHTA and CDR2 FQGNSA. The CDR3 here is CASSPTSGRYEQYF. Written as DNA, the CDR3 is TGTGCCAGCAGCCCCACTAGCGGGAGATACGAGCAGTACTTC.

The sample holds many counts of this clonotype. The CDR3 nucleotides are TGCAGTGCTAGAGATTTGGCCACAGATACGCAGTATTTT. It is translated as CSARDLATDTQYF. The chain has TRBV20-1 and TRBJ2-3; no reliable D call. Trimming took off 0 bases at V and 2 bases at J, with 6 bases between the two ends. CDR1 and CDR2 from the germline V gene are DFQATT and SNEGSKA (reference sequence). The CDR3 is 13 amino acids.

The chain employs TRBV27 and TRBJ2-5; maybe TRBD2 (7 bases). Deletions cut 0 bases from V and 1 base from J, with 12 bases between. Germline values: CDR1 MNHEY, CDR2 SMNVEV (reference sequence). This CDR3 has 16 amino acids. In nucleotides, the CDR3 is TGTGCCAGCAGTTTATCGGGGGGGCAACTCCAAGAGACCCAGTACTTC. This sequence encodes CASSLSGGQLQETQYF.

This clonotype was observed a few times. The genes are TRBV11-3 and TRBJ2-1, with 7 bases identical to TRBD2. CDR3 length: 15 amino acids. Trimming at V came to 3 bases and at J to 6 bases, leaving 8 bases not matched to a gene. Per the germline V gene, CDR1 is SGHNT and CDR2 is YENEEA. The CDR3 loop is CASSFSGFALNEQFF. The CDR3 region has the DNA TGTGCCAGCAGCTTTAGCGGGTTTGCCCTCAATGAGCAGTTCTTC.

The chain has TRBV6-2 or TRBV6-3 and TRBJ2-1; the match to TRBD2 covers 11 bases. V lost 6 bases, J lost 4 bases, and 8 bases stayed unmatched. This CDR3 has 16 amino acids. Germline V lookup: CDR1 MNHEY, CDR2 SVGEGT. DNA of the CDR3: TGTGCCAGCAGGAGATCTAGCGGGAGGTTATACAATGAGCAGTTCTTC. Residues: CASRRSSGRLYNEQFF.

The genes are TRBV29-1 and TRBJ2-3; 8 bases map to TRBD2. The CDR3 spans 15 residues. V lost 4 bases, J lost 4 bases, and 10 bases stayed unmatched. Germline values: CDR1 SQVTM, CDR2 ANQGSEA. This CDR3 reads CSVVRSAGASDTQYF. In nucleotides, the CDR3 is TGCAGCGTTGTTCGGTCAGCGGGAGCTTCAGATACGCAGTATTTT.